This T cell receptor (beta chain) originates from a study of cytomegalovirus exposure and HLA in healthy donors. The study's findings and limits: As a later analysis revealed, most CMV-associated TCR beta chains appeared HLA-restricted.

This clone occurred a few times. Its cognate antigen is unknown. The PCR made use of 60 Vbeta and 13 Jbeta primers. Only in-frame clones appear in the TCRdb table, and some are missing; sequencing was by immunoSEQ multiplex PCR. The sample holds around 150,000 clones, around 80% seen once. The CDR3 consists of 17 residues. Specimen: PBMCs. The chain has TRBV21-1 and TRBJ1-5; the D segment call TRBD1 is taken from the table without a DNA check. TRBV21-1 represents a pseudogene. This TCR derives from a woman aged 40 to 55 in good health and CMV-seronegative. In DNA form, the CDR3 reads TGTGCCAGCAGCCAACGGTACAGGGATAGGAGCAATCAGCCCCAGCATTTT. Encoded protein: CASSQRYRDRSNQPQHF.